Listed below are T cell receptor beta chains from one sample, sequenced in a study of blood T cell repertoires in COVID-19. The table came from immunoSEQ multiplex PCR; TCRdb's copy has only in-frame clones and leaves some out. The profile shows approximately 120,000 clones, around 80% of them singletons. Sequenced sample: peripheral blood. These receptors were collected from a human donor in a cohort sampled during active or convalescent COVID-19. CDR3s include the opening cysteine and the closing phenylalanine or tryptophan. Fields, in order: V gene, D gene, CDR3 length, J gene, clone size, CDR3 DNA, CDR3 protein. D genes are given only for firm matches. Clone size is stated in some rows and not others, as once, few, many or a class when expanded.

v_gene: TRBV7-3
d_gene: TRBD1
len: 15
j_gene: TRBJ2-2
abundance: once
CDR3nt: TGTGCCAGCACCCTAGGACAGGGGGTTACCGGGGAGCTGTTTTTT
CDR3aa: CASTLGQGVTGELFF

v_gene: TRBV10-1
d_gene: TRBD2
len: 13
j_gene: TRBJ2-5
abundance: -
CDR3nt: TGCGCCAGCAGTAGCGGGGGGCAAGAGACCCAGTACTTC
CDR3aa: CASSSGGQETQYF

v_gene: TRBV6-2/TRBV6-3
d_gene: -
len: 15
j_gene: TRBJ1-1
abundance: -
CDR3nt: TGTGCCAGCAGTTACCCCGCGGGGAGGAGTACTGAAGCTTTCTTT
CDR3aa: CASSYPAGRSTEAFF

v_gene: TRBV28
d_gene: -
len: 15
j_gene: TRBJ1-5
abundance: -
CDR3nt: TGTGCCACCTCCTGGGGGTCGGGGGGCAATCAGCCCCAGCATTTT
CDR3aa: CATSWGSGGNQPQHF

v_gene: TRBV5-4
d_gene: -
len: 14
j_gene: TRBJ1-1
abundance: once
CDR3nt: TGTGCCAGCAGCTTGGGTCTGAGGAACACTGAAGCTTTCTTT
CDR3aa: CASSLGLRNTEAFF

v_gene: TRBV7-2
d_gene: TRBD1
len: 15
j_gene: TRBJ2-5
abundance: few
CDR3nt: TGTGCCAGCAGCTTAGTGTCAGGGGGCCGCGAGACCCAGTACTTC
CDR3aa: CASSLVSGGRETQYF

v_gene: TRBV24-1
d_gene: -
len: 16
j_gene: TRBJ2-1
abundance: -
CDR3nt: TGTGCCACCAGTGACATGACTGGCCCGGTCTTGGGTGAGCAGTTCTTC
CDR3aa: CATSDMTGPVLGEQFF

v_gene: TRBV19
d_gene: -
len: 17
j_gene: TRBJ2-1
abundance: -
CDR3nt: TGTGCCAGTAGTATTGGGGCAATGGGGAACCGCTACAATGAGCAGTTCTTC
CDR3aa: CASSIGAMGNRYNEQFF

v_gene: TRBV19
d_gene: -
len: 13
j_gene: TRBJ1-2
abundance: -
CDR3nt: TGTGCCAGTAGTGGGTATGGGCAGCTTGGCTACACCTTC
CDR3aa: CASSGYGQLGYTF

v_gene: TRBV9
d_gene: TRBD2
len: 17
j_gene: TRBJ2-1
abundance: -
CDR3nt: TGTGCCAGCAGCAGCTGGACTAGCGGGCTTAGGGACAATGAGCAGTTCTTC
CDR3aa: CASSSWTSGLRDNEQFF

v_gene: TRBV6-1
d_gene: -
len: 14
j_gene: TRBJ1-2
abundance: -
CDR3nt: TGTGCCAGCAGTGATCTTTCCCCGGGGTATGGCTACACCTTC
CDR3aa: CASSDLSPGYGYTF

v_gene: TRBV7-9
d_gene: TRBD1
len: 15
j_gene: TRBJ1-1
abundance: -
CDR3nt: TGTGCCAGCAGCATAATCGGACAGGGCAACACTGAAGCTTTCTTT
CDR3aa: CASSIIGQGNTEAFF

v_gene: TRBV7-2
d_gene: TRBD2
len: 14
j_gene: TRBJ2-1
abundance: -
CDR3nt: TGTGCCAGCAGCCCAAGACTAGCGGGAAATGAGCAGTTCTTC
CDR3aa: CASSPRLAGNEQFF

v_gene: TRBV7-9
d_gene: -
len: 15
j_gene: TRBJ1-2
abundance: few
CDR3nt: TGTGCCAGCAGCTTGGGGACTGCCAACCACTATGGCTACACCTTC
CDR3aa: CASSLGTANHYGYTF

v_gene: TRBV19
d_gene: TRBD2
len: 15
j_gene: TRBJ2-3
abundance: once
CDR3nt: TGTGCCAGTAGCGGACTAGCGGGAAGTATAGATACGCAGTATTTT
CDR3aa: CASSGLAGSIDTQYF

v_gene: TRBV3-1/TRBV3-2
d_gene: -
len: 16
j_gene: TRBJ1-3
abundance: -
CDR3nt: TGTGCCAGCAGCCAAGATCTACGGGGTTCTGGAAACACCATATATTTT
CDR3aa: CASSQDLRGSGNTIYF

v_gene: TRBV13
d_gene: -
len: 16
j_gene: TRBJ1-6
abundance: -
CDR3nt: TGTGCCAGCAGCCTCCGCAGGGGAGCCAGTCGTTCACCCCTCCACTTT
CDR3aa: CASSLRRGASRSPLHF

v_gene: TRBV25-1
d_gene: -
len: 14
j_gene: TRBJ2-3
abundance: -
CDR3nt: TGTGCCAGCACAAATACAGGGAATATGAATACGCAGTATTTT
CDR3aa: CASTNTGNMNTQYF

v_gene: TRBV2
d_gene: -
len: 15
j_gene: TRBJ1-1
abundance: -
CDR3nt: TGTGCCAGCAGATTATTTCAGGTTCTGGGCACTGAAGCTTTCTTT
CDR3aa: CASRLFQVLGTEAFF

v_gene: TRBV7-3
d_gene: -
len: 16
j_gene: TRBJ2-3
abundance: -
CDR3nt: TGTGCCAGCAGCTTAATGGGGCGCGGTTCCACAGATACGCAGTATTTT
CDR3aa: CASSLMGRGSTDTQYF